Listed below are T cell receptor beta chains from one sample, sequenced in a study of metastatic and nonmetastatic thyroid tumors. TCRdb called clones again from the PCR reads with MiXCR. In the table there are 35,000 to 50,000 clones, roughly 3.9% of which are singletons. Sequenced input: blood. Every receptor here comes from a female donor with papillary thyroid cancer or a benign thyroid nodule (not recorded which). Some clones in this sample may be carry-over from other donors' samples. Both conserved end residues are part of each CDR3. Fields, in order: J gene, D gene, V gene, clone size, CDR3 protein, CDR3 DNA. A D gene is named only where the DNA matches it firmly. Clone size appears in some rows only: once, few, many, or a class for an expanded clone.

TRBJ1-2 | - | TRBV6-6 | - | CASSYSRRGPYGYTF | TGTGCCAGCAGTTACTCGAGGAGGGGACCCTATGGCTACACCTTC
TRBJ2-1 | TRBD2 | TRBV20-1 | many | CSASGLGLADNEQFF | TGCAGTGCTAGTGGGCTTGGACTAGCAGACAATGAGCAGTTCTTC
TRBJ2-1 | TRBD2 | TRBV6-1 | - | CASSFRSGTSYNEQFF | TGTGCCAGCAGTTTCCGAAGCGGGACCTCCTACAATGAGCAGTTCTTC
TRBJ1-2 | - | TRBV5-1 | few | CASSLTIIYGYTF | TGCGCCAGCAGCCTGACAATCATCTATGGCTACACCTTC
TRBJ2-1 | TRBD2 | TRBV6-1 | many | CASSSLAGEGEQFF | TGTGCCAGCAGTTCACTAGCGGGAGAAGGAGAGCAGTTCTTC
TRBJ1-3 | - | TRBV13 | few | CASSRGRSSGNTIYF | TGTGCCAGCAGCCGGGGACGTAGCTCTGGAAACACCATATATTTT
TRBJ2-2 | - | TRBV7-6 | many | CASSFSGLTNTGELFF | TGTGCCAGCAGCTTCTCGGGACTCACGAACACCGGGGAGCTGTTTTTT
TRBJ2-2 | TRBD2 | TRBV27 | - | CASSWGAEDKTSGSLNTGELFF | TGTGCCAGCAGTTGGGGGGCCGAGGACAAGACTAGCGGTAGTTTAAATACCGGGGAGCTGTTTTTT
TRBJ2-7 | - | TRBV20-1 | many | CSARDQGVYEQYF | TGCAGTGCTAGAGATCAGGGTGTCTACGAGCAGTACTTC
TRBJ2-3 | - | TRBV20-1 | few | CSARSSRVVPDTQYF | TGCAGTGCTAGAAGTAGTAGAGTGGTCCCAGATACGCAGTATTTT
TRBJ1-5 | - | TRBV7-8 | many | CASSPGGTGNQPQHF | TGTGCCAGCAGCCCAGGTGGAACAGGGAATCAGCCCCAGCATTTT
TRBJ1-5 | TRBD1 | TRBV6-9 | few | CASSWGQSSNQPQHF | TGTGCCAGCAGTTGGGGACAGTCGAGCAATCAGCCCCAGCATTTT
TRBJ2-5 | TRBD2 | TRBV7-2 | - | CASSRGGEETQYF | TGTGCCAGCAGCCGGGGGGGTGAAGAGACCCAGTACTTC
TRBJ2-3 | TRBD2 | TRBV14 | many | CASSSTSGNTDTQYF | TGTGCCAGCAGCTCGACTAGCGGAAACACAGATACGCAGTATTTT
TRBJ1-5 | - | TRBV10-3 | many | CAIGAGNQPQHF | TGTGCCATAGGGGCAGGCAATCAGCCCCAGCATTTT
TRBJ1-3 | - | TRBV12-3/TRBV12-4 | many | CASRYGNTIYF | TGTGCCAGCAGATACGGAAACACCATATATTTT
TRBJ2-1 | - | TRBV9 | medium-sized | CASSAPGTSYNEQFF | TGTGCCAGCAGCGCCCCGGGGACCTCCTACAATGAGCAGTTCTTC
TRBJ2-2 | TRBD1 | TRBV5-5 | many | CASLGQGATGELFF | TGTGCCAGTCTGGGACAGGGGGCAACCGGGGAGCTGTTTTTT
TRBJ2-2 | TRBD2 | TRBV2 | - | CASSVLSSGRWDTGELFF | TGTGCCAGCAGTGTCCTGTCTAGCGGCAGGTGGGACACCGGGGAGCTGTTTTTT
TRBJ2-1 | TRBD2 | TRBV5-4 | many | CASTRGTSGRATNEQFF | TGTGCCAGCACCAGAGGGACTAGCGGGAGGGCCACCAATGAGCAGTTCTTC